This TCR beta chain is from a study of blood T cell repertoires in COVID-19. About the research overall: The cDNA or gDNA used as material had been derived from T cells, B-cell-depleted T cells, or PBMCs.

As processed by the authors: The assay estimated nucleated cells by amplifying reference gene primers. The table came from immunoSEQ multiplex PCR; TCRdb's copy has only in-frame clones and leaves some out. From that table come the V and J calls and clone size; the DNA was used to work out D and trimming. The table lists tens of thousands of clones, approximately 90% of them singletons. The germline gives CDR1 MNHNY, CDR2 SVGAGI (reference sequence). The CDR3 has 14 residues. Trimming cost V 3 bases and J 3 bases, with 11 bases left between them. Participants came from 24 US areas, aged about 18 to 89 years. Participant reports of clinical history set cohort assignment.

Sequenced sample: PBMCs or T cells enriched from blood (not recorded which). The TCR was taken from a woman in her forties or fifties with acute COVID-19. The gene calls are TRBV6-6 and TRBJ1-1; weak D call: TRBD1 (6 bases). CDR3 DNA: TGTGCCAGCAGTTATCAGGGGCAGGACACTGAAGCTTTCTTT. The encoded protein is CASSYQGQDTEAFF.